This TCR beta chain was recovered during a study of cytomegalovirus exposure and HLA in healthy donors. Overall study context: Researchers found that approximately 85% of 350 to 500 genotyped donors fell within the Caucasian-associated ancestry cluster. Study conclusions and caveats: Sequencing depth across donors, presence/absence analyses assumed, was roughly uniform. What a later analysis reportedly showed was that an Asian-associated ancestry cluster had fewer N-insertions than the roughly 670-donor mean.

PCR primers comprised 60 Vbeta and 13 Jbeta primers. The data were produced by immunoSEQ multiplex PCR, yet TCRdb's version contains in-frame clones alone and is incomplete. The sample has around 180,000 clones; about four fifths are singletons. As to this clone: Its specificity is unknown.

The sample was PBMCs. The TCR comes from a woman in her twenties or thirties in good health and CMV-seropositive.

CDR3 sequence (DNA): TGCGCCAGCAGCCGGGCACCTAGCACAGATACGCAGTATTTT. This encodes CASSRAPSTDTQYF. V and J are TRBV4-1 and TRBJ2-3; no definite D call. Germline CDR1 is MGHRA and CDR2 is YSYEKL. Trimming took 4 bases from V and 0 from J, leaving 8 bases between them. The CDR3 covers 14 residues.